This T cell receptor beta chain stems from a study of regulatory dendritic cells for organ transplantation. Only in-frame clones appear in the TCRdb table, and some are missing; sequencing was by immunoSEQ multiplex PCR. This repertoire shows 30,000 to 40,000 clones, roughly 91% found once; its top ten account for about 0.063%. FACS sorted CD4+ or CD8+ T cells into CD45RA+ naive and CD45RO+ memory. Trimming removed 9 bases from V and 4 bases from J; junction bases left unmatched: 9. The CDR3 has 14 amino acids. Germline V gives CDR1 SNHLY, CDR2 FYNNEI. The sample consisted of naive CD4+ T cells from blood. Stated subset: CD45RA+ naive T cells. The sequence was collected from a human donor in good health. The chain joins TRBV2 to TRBJ2-1, with 7 nucleotides matching TRBD2. CDR3 DNA sequence: TGTGCCAGTCTACCGGGACTATTTTACAATGAGCAGTTCTTC. This translates into CASLPGLFYNEQFF.